This T cell receptor (beta chain) emerged from a study of T cells in women clearing cervical HPV infection (dated by TCRdb to the late 2010s). Concerning the study at large: Cases were approximately 25 women with histologically confirmed HPV16-related CIN3 or worse, including a couple of invasive cancers. For cases, the median interval between lesion detection and blood sampling was roughly 150 days, with an interquartile range of about 85 to 210 days. Blood from cases was collected at the visit where the lesion was first found, while blood from controls was collected once the infection could no longer be detected. As quality controls, five blinded duplicates were added to each group, bringing the total to about 60 samples made up of roughly 50 participants and 10 replicates. The parent cohort enrolled roughly 9,400 women aged 18 or older in Guanacaste, Costa Rica, in about 1993 to 1995 and followed the women for roughly 7 years. Cases and controls were matched on year of sample collection and on age within five years. An exploratory proof-of-principle case-control study, nested within the Guanacaste HPV Natural History Study in Costa Rica, was conducted to compare TCR repertoires across cervical HPV16 outcomes. Controls were over 20 women whose single incident HPV16 infection cleared within 12 months without precancer or cancer developing. Since HLA typing was available for only a few women, HLA type could not be ruled out as a confounder. A median age of approximately 32 years was observed in cases versus around 40 in controls, and no significant differences in baseline characteristics were found.

Every participant had a single incident cervical HPV16 infection, and women with prevalent HPV16 infections were excluded. Cervical HPV DNA was detected with MY09/MY11 PCR, and genotyping was done by dot-blot hybridization. Roughly 15 mL of heparinized blood were centrifuged, and the buffy coat was aliquoted, frozen at -30°C, then stored at -80°C. QIAGEN kits were used to extract genomic DNA from buffy coat specimens. As regards this clone: The target of this receptor is not known. The read is 3 residues too short to cover the CDR3 end, so that end is filled in from the germline J gene.

Broad study findings and their caveats: The cross-sectional design could not show whether associations preceded infection or resulted from it; effector/memory subsets and HPV-specific T cells were not isolated. Because the number of T cells per sample was unknown, the richness differences could reflect varying T-cell content rather than repertoire biology. TCR repertoire richness was significantly higher in CIN3+ cases than in controls across sequencing depths, while evenness did not differ. Lower TRBV6-7 relative abundance was observed in cases than in controls (around 0.1% versus 0.15%; Bonferroni P = 0.0008). Random forest classifiers combining richness and V gene abundances distinguished cases from controls with an estimated AUC of just under 0.85.

Using the immunoSEQ assay, multiplex PCR amplified TCR beta CDR3 regions from an average of 1200 ng of genomic DNA per sample. The assay corrected primer bias using a complete synthetic TCR repertoire to establish an amplification baseline. The amplicons were sequenced using the Illumina platform. The source study handled its data this way. Sequences were error-corrected by clustering with frequency ratios and a modified nearest-neighbor algorithm, then analyzed in the immunoSEQ Analyzer with IMGT gene definitions. At each rarefaction depth, TCR richness and evenness were averaged across 20 rarefaction repeats, and any sample with fewer sequences than the depth was left out. Wilcoxon rank sum tests with FDR correction were used to compare V, D and J gene relative abundances between the groups. In the blinded duplicates, the intraclass correlation was over 95% for TCR richness and averaged about 80% across 65 to 85 gene segments. Entries here come from immuneACCESS through TCRdb and include only in-frame sequences with V and J called. Some clones fail to appear in such tables; in the studies checked, an unresolved V gene covers under half of the shortfall, and the cause of the remainder is unknown. V, J and clone size are taken as reported in that table, and D and trimming were inferred from the DNA itself. The data table for this sample lists 20,000 to 25,000 clones. The ten largest clones capture approximately 9.8% of the sample.

The germline V gene supplies CDR1 SQVTM and CDR2 ANQGSEA. The junction carries 12 bases between V and J, which are trimmed by 4 bases and 2 bases respectively. The CDR3 contains 13 residues, cysteine and phenylalanine counted. Of the CDR3's DNA, 30 bases were read; they are in frame from base 1. This receptor was obtained from a woman between 18 and 75 years old with a cervical HPV16 infection that either progressed to CIN3+ or cleared (not recorded which). The specimen was blood buffy coat. The rearranged segments are TRBV29-1 and TRBJ2-7, and TRBD1 may be the D gene, going by 7 matching bases. CDR3 bases read: TGCAGCGTTGGGCAGGGGGGACCCTACGAG. This sequence encodes CSVGQGGPYE. The whole CDR3 sequence reads CSVGQGGPYEQYF.